The 12 T cell receptor beta chains listed next were all sequenced from one sample in a study of somatic mutations in cytotoxic T cells in rheumatoid arthritis (dated 2017 in TCRdb). Library preparation used the immunoSEQ multiplex PCR assay. TCRdb carries this immuneACCESS record with in-frame sequences only. Its versions omit some clonotypes, under half of them owing to an unresolved V gene in the studies checked, with the rest unexplained. This sample has roughly 20,000 clones in its table, and 70% to 75% of those were observed once. The top ten hold roughly a fifth of the sample. Sequences were obtained from CD8+ T cells sorted from blood. Receptors were obtained from an older woman in good health.

This chain uses TRBV11-2 with TRBJ1-2; no definite D call. From germline, CDR1 is SGHAT and CDR2 FQNNGV. The CDR3 covers 14 residues. Trimming took off 4 bases at V and 4 bases at J, with 13 bases between the two ends. CDR3 region: CASSSSRSLYGYTF. The CDR3 DNA reads as TGTGCCAGCAGCTCTTCAAGGTCCCTCTATGGCTACACCTTC.

V and J are TRBV19 and TRBJ1-2; TRBD1 agrees at 7 bases. This CDR3 has 14 amino acids. CDR1 and CDR2 (germline): LNHDA, SQIVND (reference sequence). V dropped 9 bases and J dropped 0; count of bases not matched to a gene: 7. CDR3 residues: CASLRTGANYGYTF. The CDR3 region has the DNA TGTGCCAGCCTAAGGACAGGCGCTAACTATGGCTACACCTTC.

This clone was counted once. The V gene is TRBV6-1, the J gene TRBJ1-1, with D hard to call. The CDR3 loop spans 14 amino acids. The V end lost 1 base, the J end lost 0 bases, and 6 bases lay between the germline ends. Germline values: CDR1 MNHNS, CDR2 SASEGT. CDR3 sequence: CASSEGIMNTEAFF. Here the CDR3 DNA reads TGTGCCAGCAGTGAAGGCATAATGAACACTGAAGCTTTCTTT.

The chain uses TRBV5-1 and TRBJ1-1; D uncertain. From germline, CDR1 is SGHRS and CDR2 YFSETQ. Trimming left V 4 bases short and J 2 bases short, with 27 bases between. This CDR3 spans 19 amino acids. Written as DNA, the CDR3 is TGCGCCAGCAGCCTTAGCCTCCCATTCACGGCGGCCGCTAACACTGAAGCTTTCTTT. The encoded protein is CASSLSLPFTAAANTEAFF.

The chain recombines TRBV7-2 with TRBJ1-1; maybe TRBD1 (6 bases). This CDR3 is built from 14 residues. The germline V gene encodes CDR1 SGHTA and CDR2 FQGNSA. V lost 4 bases to trimming and J lost 5 bases, with 14 bases between them. CDR3 sequence reads: CASSSAGAGTEAFF. The CDR3 DNA follows: TGTGCCAGCAGCTCGGCGGGGGCTGGGACTGAAGCTTTCTTT.

The chain is built from TRBV27 and TRBJ1-1, with unresolved D. This CDR3 has 15 amino acids. Germline V gene data show CDR1 as MNHEY and CDR2 as SMNVEV (reference sequence). V was clipped by 2 bases and J by 4 bases, with 14 bases between them. As DNA, the CDR3 is TGTGCCAGCAGTTTAGTCAAACAGCGGGGCACTGAAGCTTTCTTT. Amino acid sequence: CASSLVKQRGTEAFF.

This rearrangement joins TRBV13 to TRBJ2-4; D is undetermined. V dropped 2 bases and J dropped 5 bases, with 4 bases sitting between them. CDR3 length equals 12 residues. Germline CDR1 reads PRHDT; CDR2 reads FYEKMQ (reference sequence). The CDR3 DNA reads as TGTGCCAGCAGCTTAAGCCAAAACATTCAGTACTTC. It specifies CASSLSQNIQYF.

This chain joins TRBV7-6 and TRBJ1-1, with D perhaps matching TRBD1 (6 bases). CDR1 is SGHVS and CDR2 is FNYEAQ in the germline V gene. V lost 0 bases and J lost 1, with 9 bases in between. The CDR3 length is 15 residues. CDR3 region: CASSLAGGQNTEAFF. CDR3 in DNA: TGTGCCAGCAGCTTAGCCGGGGGCCAGAACACTGAAGCTTTCTTT.

The chain combines TRBV9 with TRBJ1-2; D uncertain. The CDR3 extends over 16 amino acids. Trimming took 1 base from V and 6 from J, leaving 19 bases between them. The germline V gene encodes CDR1 SGDLS and CDR2 YYNGEE. CDR3 sequence reads: CASSVWEFGNPDGYTF. The CDR3 nucleotides are TGTGCCAGCAGCGTATGGGAATTTGGGAACCCGGATGGCTACACCTTC.

The J gene is TRBJ2-3, the V gene TRBV2; no clear D. V lost 7 bases and J 2 bases, leaving 10 bases between the germline ends. CDR3 length: 13 amino acids. Germline V gives CDR1 SNHLY, CDR2 FYNNEI. The CDR3 coding sequence is TGTGCCAGCAACTCCCCAGCCACAGATACGCAGTATTTT. This gives the protein CASNSPATDTQYF.

The chain has TRBV5-4 and TRBJ2-7, with 13 bases lining up with TRBD2. Germline values: CDR1 SGHNT, CDR2 YYREEE (reference sequence). The ends lost 0 bases at V and 3 bases at J; junction bases unmatched: 6. The CDR3 has 17 residues. The DNA for the CDR3 is TGTGCCAGCAGCTTGGATGGACTAGCGGGGGAGCTCTACGAGCAGTACTTC. Protein: CASSLDGLAGELYEQYF. The full variable domain, in which reference TRBV5-4 and TRBJ2-7 provide the parts outside the CDR3, is ETGVTQSPTHLIKTRGQQVTLRCSSQSGHNTVSWYQQALGQGPQFIFQYYREEENGRGNFPPRFSGLQFPNYSSELNVNALELDDSALYLCASSLDGLAGELYEQYFGPGTRLTVT.

V and J are TRBV15 and TRBJ2-3; 8 nucleotides agree with TRBD1. This CDR3 comprises 16 residues. CDR1 is LNHNV and CDR2 is YYDKDF in the germline V gene (reference sequence). V trimming: 1 base; J trimming: 4 bases; junction bases outside the gene matches: 7. CDR3 DNA: TGTGCCACCAGCAGAGTACCTAGACAGGGGCCAGATACGCAGTATTTT. Protein sequence: CATSRVPRQGPDTQYF.